Here is one TCR beta chain with its context. This entry comes from a study of blood T cell repertoires in COVID-19. Profiled with immunoSEQ multiplex PCR; TCRdb holds only in-frame clones, not every one. The table has about 41,000 clones, about 88% seen once. Per the germline V gene, CDR1 is MNHEY and CDR2 is SVGEGT. The CDR3 is made up of 15 amino acids. Germline trimming cut 4 bases from V and 4 bases from J; bases unmatched to any gene: 6. The receptor was isolated from a human donor in a cohort sampled during active COVID-19. V and J are TRBV6-2 or TRBV6-3 and TRBJ2-1; 8 nucleotides match TRBD2. The sample consisted of peripheral blood. The CDR3 sequence is CASSSRLATYNEQFF. The CDR3 DNA sequence: TGTGCCAGCAGTTCAAGACTAGCGACATACAATGAGCAGTTCTTC.